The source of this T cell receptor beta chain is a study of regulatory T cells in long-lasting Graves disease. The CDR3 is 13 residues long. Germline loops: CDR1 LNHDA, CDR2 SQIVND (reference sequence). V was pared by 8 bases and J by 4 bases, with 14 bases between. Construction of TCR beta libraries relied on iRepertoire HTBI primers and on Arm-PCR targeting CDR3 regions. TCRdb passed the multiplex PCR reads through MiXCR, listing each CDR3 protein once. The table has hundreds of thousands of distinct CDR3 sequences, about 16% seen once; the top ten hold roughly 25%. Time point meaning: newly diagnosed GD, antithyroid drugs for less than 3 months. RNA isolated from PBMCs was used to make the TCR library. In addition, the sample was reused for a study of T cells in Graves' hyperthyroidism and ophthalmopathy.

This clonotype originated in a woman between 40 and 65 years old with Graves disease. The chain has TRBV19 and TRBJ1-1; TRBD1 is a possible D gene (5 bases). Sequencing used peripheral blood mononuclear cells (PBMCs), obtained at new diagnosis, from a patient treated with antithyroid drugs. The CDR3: CASAYRGGTEAFF. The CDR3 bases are TGTGCCAGTGCATACCGGGGGGGCACTGAAGCTTTCTTT. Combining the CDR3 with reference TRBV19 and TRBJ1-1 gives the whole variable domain DGGITQSPKYLFRKEGQNVTLSCEQNLNHDAMYWYRQDPGQGLRLIYYSQIVNDFQKGDIAEGYSVSREKKESFPLTVTSAQKNPTAFYLCASAYRGGTEAFFGQGTRLTVV.